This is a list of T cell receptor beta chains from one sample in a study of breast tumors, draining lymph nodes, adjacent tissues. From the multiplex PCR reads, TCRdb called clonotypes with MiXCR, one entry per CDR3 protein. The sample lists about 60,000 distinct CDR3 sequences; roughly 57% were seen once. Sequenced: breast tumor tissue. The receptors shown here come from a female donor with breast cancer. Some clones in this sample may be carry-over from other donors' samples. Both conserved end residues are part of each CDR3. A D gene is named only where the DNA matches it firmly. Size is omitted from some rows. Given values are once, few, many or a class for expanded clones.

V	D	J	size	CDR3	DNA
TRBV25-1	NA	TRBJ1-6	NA	CASSEASLTHSPLHF	TGTGCCAGCAGTGAGGCGTCCCTGACCCATTCACCCCTCCACTTT
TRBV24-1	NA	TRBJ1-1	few	CATDTGPLSEAFF	TGTGCCACAGACACAGGTCCGCTCTCTGAAGCTTTCTTT
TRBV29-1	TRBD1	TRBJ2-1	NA	CSVEVWDSRYNEQFF	TGCAGCGTTGAAGTTTGGGACAGCCGATACAATGAGCAGTTCTTC
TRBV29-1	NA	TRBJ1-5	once	CSVALRGGNQPQHF	TGCAGCGTTGCCCTCAGAGGGGGAAATCAGCCCCAGCATTTT
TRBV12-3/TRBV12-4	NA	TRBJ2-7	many	CASTLGLPSEQYF	TGTGCCAGCACTCTTGGACTGCCCTCGGAGCAGTACTTC
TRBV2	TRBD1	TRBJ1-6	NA	CASKAGTANSPLHF	TGTGCCAGCAAGGCCGGGACAGCCAATTCACCCCTCCACTTT
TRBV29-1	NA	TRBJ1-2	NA	CSARPFSGNTF	TGCAGCGCACGCCCTTTCTCTGGAAACACCTTC
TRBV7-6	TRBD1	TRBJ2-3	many	CASSSRDRGTYTQYF	TGTGCCAGCAGCTCCCGGGACAGGGGAACCTATACGCAGTATTTT
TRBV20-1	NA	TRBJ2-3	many	CSASLTFSTDTQYF	TGCAGTGCTAGTCTGACTTTTAGCACAGATACGCAGTATTTT
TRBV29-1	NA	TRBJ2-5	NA	CSVPGPQYQETQYF	TGCAGCGTCCCGGGACCACAGTACCAAGAGACCCAGTACTTC
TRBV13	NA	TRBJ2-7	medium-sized	CASSLGQGEQYF	TGTGCCAGCAGCTTAGGGCAAGGCGAGCAGTACTTC
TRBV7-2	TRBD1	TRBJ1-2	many	CASNPSGRTGIGYPF	TGTGCCAGCAACCCAAGTGGACGGACAGGGATTGGCTACCCCTTC
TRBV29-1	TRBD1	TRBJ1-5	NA	CSGWTGGRGTNQPQHF	TGCAGCGGATGGACAGGGGGCCGGGGCACAAATCAGCCCCAGCATTTT
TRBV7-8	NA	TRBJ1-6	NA	CASSLGGSYNSPLHF	TGTGCCAGCAGCTTGGGGGGCTCCTATAATTCACCCCTCCACTTT
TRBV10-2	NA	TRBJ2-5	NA	CASSESPGNSNQPQYF	TGCGCCAGCAGTGAGTCCCCGGGGAATAGCAATCAGCCCCAGTACTTC
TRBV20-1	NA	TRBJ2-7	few	CSASEGGQKAYEQYF	TGCAGTGCTAGTGAGGGCGGACAGAAAGCCTACGAGCAGTACTTC
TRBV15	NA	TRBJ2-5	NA	CATSSSGGGETQYF	TGTGCCACCAGCAGTTCCGGGGGAGGTGAGACCCAGTACTTC
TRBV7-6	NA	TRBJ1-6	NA	CASSFYICSARDLGGGQVPSPLHF	NA
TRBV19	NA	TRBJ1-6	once	CASKVRAGDNSPLHF	TGTGCCAGTAAAGTCAGGGCAGGGGATAATTCACCCCTCCACTTT
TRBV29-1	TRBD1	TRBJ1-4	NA	CSVEDRQGGYEKLFF	TGCAGCGTTGAAGATCGACAGGGGGGTTATGAAAAACTGTTTTTT
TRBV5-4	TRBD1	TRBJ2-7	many	CASSWEQGAAYEQYF	TGTGCCAGCAGCTGGGAGCAGGGGGCTGCCTACGAGCAGTACTTC
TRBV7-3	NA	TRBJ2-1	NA	CTSSSDGYNEQFF	TGTACCAGCAGTTCGGACGGCTACAATGAGCAGTTCTTC
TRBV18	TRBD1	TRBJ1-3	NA	CASTTGTGNTIYF	TGTGCCAGCACGACAGGGACTGGAAACACCATATATTTT
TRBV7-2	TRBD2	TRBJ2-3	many	CASSLGTSGGVEYF	TGTGCCAGCAGCCTAGGGACTAGCGGGGGTGTGGAGTATTTT
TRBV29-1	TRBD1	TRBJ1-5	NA	CSVADRVNQPQHF	TGCAGCGTTGCGGACAGGGTCAATCAGCCCCAGCATTTT
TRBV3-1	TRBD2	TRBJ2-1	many	CASSLSNPGWLAGEQFF	TGTGCCAGCAGCCTTTCGAACCCCGGTTGGCTAGCGGGTGAGCAGTTCTTC
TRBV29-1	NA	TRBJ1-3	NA	CSVEDRRSGNTIYF	TGCAGCGTTGAAGACAGGAGGTCTGGAAACACCATATATTTT
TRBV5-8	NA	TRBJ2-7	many	CASSLFGGKPEQYF	TGTGCCAGCAGCTTGTTCGGGGGAAAGCCCGAGCAGTACTTC
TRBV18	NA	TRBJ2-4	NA	CASSQTGLAKNIQYF	TGTGCCAGCTCACAAACAGGGCTAGCCAAAAACATTCAGTACTTC
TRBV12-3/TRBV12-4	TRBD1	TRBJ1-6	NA	CASSLWGAGGNSPLHF	TGTGCCAGCAGTTTATGGGGGGCAGGGGGCAATTCACCCCTCCACTTT
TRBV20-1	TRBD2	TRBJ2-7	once	CSASGGSSYEQYF	TGCAGTGCTAGTGGCGGGAGCTCCTACGAGCAGTACTTC
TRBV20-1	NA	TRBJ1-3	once	CSAGREQYSGPGTIYF	TGCAGTGCTGGGAGGGAGCAGTACTCCGGGCCGGGCACCATATATTTT
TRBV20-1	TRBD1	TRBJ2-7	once	CSARGDRDYEQYF	TGCAGTGCTAGAGGGGACAGGGATTACGAGCAGTACTTC
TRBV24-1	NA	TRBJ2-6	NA	CATSDSGSGANVLTF	TGTGCCACCAGTGATTCAGGGTCTGGGGCCAACGTCCTGACTTTC
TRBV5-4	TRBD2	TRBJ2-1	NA	CASSLDRLAGASSYNEQFF	TGTGCCAGCAGCTTGGATCGACTAGCGGGGGCCAGCTCCTACAATGAGCAGTTCTTC
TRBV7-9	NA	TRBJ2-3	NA	CASSLDLGRHDTQYF	TGTGCCAGCAGCTTAGATCTGGGCAGGCATGATACGCAGTATTTT
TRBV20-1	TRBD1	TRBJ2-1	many	CSRRDRGYNEQFF	TGCAGTCGCCGGGACAGGGGCTACAATGAGCAGTTCTTC
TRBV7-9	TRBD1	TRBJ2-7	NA	CASSPTGGAVKQYF	TGTGCCAGCTCCCCGACAGGGGGGGCGGTGAAGCAGTACTTC
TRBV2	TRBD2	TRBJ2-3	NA	CTSSPGLAGVDPTDTQYF	TGTACCAGCAGTCCGGGACTAGCGGGAGTGGACCCCACAGATACGCAGTATTTT
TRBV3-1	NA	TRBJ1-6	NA	CASSQGSNSPLHF	TGTGCCAGCAGCCAGGGCAGTAATTCACCCCTCCACTTT
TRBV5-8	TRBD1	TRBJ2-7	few	CANSGDSFYEQYF	TGCGCCAACAGTGGGGACAGTTTCTACGAGCAGTACTTC
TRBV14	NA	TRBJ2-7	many	CASSQEFAPGPVLRREYF	TGTGCCAGCAGCCAAGAATTCGCCCCAGGGCCGGTCTTGAGGCGAGAGTACTTC
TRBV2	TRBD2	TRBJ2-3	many	CASIPSGVSTDTQYF	TGTGCCAGCATTCCCAGCGGGGTGAGCACAGATACGCAGTATTTT
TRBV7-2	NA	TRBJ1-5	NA	CASGHSGGNNQPQHF	TGTGCCAGCGGCCACAGCGGGGGAAACAATCAGCCCCAGCATTTT
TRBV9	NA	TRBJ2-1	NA	CASSGGLPGYNEQFF	TGTGCCAGCAGCGGGGGACTCCCGGGGTACAATGAGCAGTTCTTC